The entry below gives a single T cell receptor beta chain sequence along with its context. Its specificity is not known. This sample is part of a study of regulatory T cells in long-lasting Graves disease. Documented time point: newly diagnosed GD, antithyroid drugs for less than 3 months. Following extraction of RNA from PBMCs, that RNA was used to make the TCR library. Arm-PCR of CDR3 regions with iRepertoire HTBI primers generated TCR beta libraries. TCRdb reprocessed the multiplex PCR reads via MiXCR and lists one record per CDR3 protein. The table has 550,000 to 600,000 distinct CDR3 sequences, 15% to 20% seen once; the top ten hold around 12%. The length of the CDR3 is 16 residues. V gave up 4 bases and J gave up 7 bases, with 22 bases separating them. Germline CDR1 and CDR2: SGHDT and YYEEEE. Study-level findings and limits: Persistent disease was characterized by preferential usage of TRBV28, TRBJ1-2 and TRBJ2-5.

These data were likewise used in another study, on T cells in Graves' hyperthyroidism and ophthalmopathy. That study adds: Researchers ran a first-round RT-PCR on the TCR CDR3 using the HTBI primer set.

The rearrangement joins TRBV5-6 to TRBJ2-3; a weak D match, TRBD1 (5 bases). The origin of this receptor is a young man with Graves disease. Specimen: peripheral blood mononuclear cells (PBMCs), collected at new diagnosis, from a patient treated with antithyroid drugs. The CDR3 sequence is CASSGRRTQRSNTQYF. CDR3 coding DNA: TGTGCCAGCAGCGGACGCCGGACACAAAGATCTAATACGCAGTATTTT.